The sequence of this TCR beta chain was determined in a study of CD8+CD57+ T cells in acquired aplastic anemia. About the research overall: Yields of DNA that came from sorted CD4+ and CD8+ cells averaged approximately 3.5 ug. Healthy donor sequencing depth: some 10 million CD4+, some 12 million CD8+ reads. Broader study findings: Roughly 29 was the count of CD8+ CDR3 sequences that patients shared with controls. Patients did not significantly differ from controls in CD8+ Simpson's diversity.

Using genomic DNA as the template, TCR beta VDJ and CDR3 profiling was carried out. Each CDR3 protein gets one entry after TCRdb re-called the reads with MiXCR. The sample carries 200,000 to 250,000 distinct CDR3 sequences, approximately 60% recorded once. This clonotype has ten or more counts. What it recognizes is unknown. The V and J ends lost 3 bases and 3 bases respectively, with 14 bases between them. The CDR3 has 15 residues. The germline V gene has CDR1 ENHRY and CDR2 SYGVKD. The receptor comes from a human donor in good health. The chain links TRBV10-3 to TRBJ1-2, with D possibly matching TRBD1 (5 bases). The source material was sorted CD4+, CD8+, or CD8+CD57+ T cells (not recorded which) from PBMCs. CDR3 sequence reads: CAISDVMDNDYGYTF. CDR3 in DNA: TGTGCCATCAGTGATGTTATGGACAATGACTATGGCTACACCTTC.